Each of the 16 T cell receptor beta chains below was sequenced from the same sample in a study of molecular identifiers for immune sequencing clone quantification. TCRdb re-derived calls from the PCR reads in MiXCR, one entry per CDR3 protein. The sample records about 65,000 distinct CDR3 sequences, around 17% being singletons. The material sequenced was naive CD8+ T cells from blood, with Jurkat cell RNA spiked in. Subset in this sample: FACS-sorted CD8+CD4-CCR7+CD45RA+ naive T cells. These receptor sequences come from a human donor in good health. Some libraries in this study had Jurkat cell RNA spiked in.

This clonotype has ten or more counts. The chain is built from TRBV4-1 and TRBJ1-1; possibly TRBD1 for D (5 bases). The CDR3 covers 13 residues. CDR1 is MGHRA and CDR2 is YSYEKL in the germline V gene. V was cut by 5 bases and J by 5 bases, with 12 bases left in between. This CDR3 is CASSWDGKTEAFF. The CDR3 nucleotides read TGCGCCAGCAGCTGGGACGGCAAAACTGAAGCTTTCTTT.

This clonotype was found many times. V is TRBV27 and J is TRBJ2-7; 8 bases align to TRBD1. V gave up 0 bases and J gave up 5 bases; unmatched junction bases: 6. The CDR3 sequence is 15 residues long. Germline lookup yields CDR1 MNHEY and CDR2 SMNVEV (reference sequence). The CDR3 DNA is TGTGCCAGCAGTTTATCAGCAGGGGGCCTCCACGAGCAGTACTTC. Protein product: CASSLSAGGLHEQYF.

This clonotype came up many times. The chain links TRBV4-1 to TRBJ2-7; 8 bases fit TRBD2. V was clipped by 4 bases and J by 3 bases; unmatched bases: 8. The CDR3 runs to 15 residues. Germline assignment: CDR1 MGHRA and CDR2 YSYEKL. The CDR3 DNA follows: TGCGCCAGCAGCCTCACTAGCGGAGCTAGCTACGAGCAGTACTTC. Translation: CASSLTSGASYEQYF.

At least ten counts were recorded for this clonotype. This chain links TRBV7-9 with TRBJ2-7; possible D gene TRBD1, 6 bases. V lost 5 bases and J lost 7, with 21 bases in between. The germline V gene encodes CDR1 SEHNR and CDR2 FQNEAQ (reference sequence). The length of the CDR3 is 15 residues. The CDR3 protein is CASSIGAGQLREQYF. The CDR3 DNA is TGTGCCAGCAGCATAGGGGCTGGACAGCTCCGGGAGCAGTACTTC.

This clonotype was picked up a small number of times. The V gene is TRBV4-1, the J gene TRBJ2-2; 10 bases line up with TRBD1. The trim removed 0 bases at V and 7 bases at J, leaving 5 bases unmatched. The length of the CDR3 is 16 residues. Germline V CDR1 and CDR2: MGHRA, YSYEKL. CDR3 region: CASSQEETGGIGELFF. Here the CDR3 DNA reads TGCGCCAGCAGCCAAGAGGAGACAGGGGGCATCGGGGAGCTGTTTTTT.

This clonotype was picked up many times. This chain joins TRBV20-1 and TRBJ1-5, with 12 bases identical to TRBD1. CDR1 is DFQATT and CDR2 is SNEGSKA in the germline V gene (reference sequence). J was trimmed by 1 base and V by 0 bases; bases with no gene match: 7. The CDR3 runs 18 residues. The CDR3 protein is CSAREGGQGARSNQPQHF. The DNA of the CDR3 is TGCAGTGCTAGAGAGGGGGGACAGGGGGCGAGGAGCAATCAGCCCCAGCATTTT.

This clonotype came up many times. V is TRBV6-5 and J is TRBJ2-7; D ambiguous. From germline, CDR1 is MNHEY and CDR2 SVGAGI. The germline V and J ends were trimmed by 1 base and 2 bases, with 9 bases remaining between them. CDR3 size: 14 residues. The CDR3 reads CASSYLAGAYEQYF. DNA of the CDR3: TGTGCCAGCAGTTACTTGGCAGGAGCCTACGAGCAGTACTTC.

This clonotype was counted ten times or more. The V gene is TRBV5-1, the J gene TRBJ1-1; 8 nucleotides agree with TRBD1. The ends lost 3 bases at V and 0 bases at J; junction bases unmatched: 7. Per the germline V gene, CDR1 is SGHRS and CDR2 is YFSETQ. This CDR3 contains 16 residues. CDR3 region: CASSSGQGGMNTEAFF. The CDR3 DNA is TGCGCCAGCAGCTCTGGACAGGGAGGAATGAACACTGAAGCTTTCTTT.

About this clonotype: A much more abundant neighbour one base away suggests this may be a read error. V is TRBV19 and J is TRBJ1-1; D possibly corresponds to TRBD1 (6 bases). Germline CDR1 is LNHDA and CDR2 is SQIVND (reference sequence). The CDR3 consists of 15 residues. DNA of the CDR3: TGTGCCAGTAGTATAGACCGGACAAGGGACACTGAAGCTTCCTTT. Amino acid sequence: CASSIDRTRDTEASF.

The gene calls are TRBV6-1 and TRBJ2-7; TRBD2 matches at 9 bases. The trim removed 7 bases at V and 4 bases at J, leaving 14 bases unmatched. The CDR3 is 16 residues long. Germline CDR1 is MNHNS and CDR2 is SASEGT. The CDR3 DNA reads TGTGCCAGCATCGCGGGGGGGGGACTAGTTTTTTACGAGCAGTACTTC. Translating it yields CASIAGGGLVFYEQYF.

This clonotype was seen many times. CDR3 in amino acids: CASSEQRVDEQFF. Here the CDR3 DNA reads TGTGCCAGCAGTGAACAAAGGGTAGATGAGCAGTTCTTC. The rearrangement uses TRBV2 and TRBJ2-1; D ambiguous. CDR1 is SNHLY, CDR2 FYNNEI, per germline. The length of the CDR3 is 13 residues. Between the trimmed V and J ends, which lost 2 bases and 8 bases, there was a span of 10 bases.

This clonotype was picked up many times. The chain carries TRBV27 and TRBJ2-7; D is perhaps TRBD1 or TRBD2 (5 bases each). The CDR3 contains 14 residues. Germline V lookup: CDR1 MNHEY, CDR2 SMNVEV (reference sequence). V was trimmed by 2 bases and J by 2 bases, leaving 10 bases between them. The CDR3 DNA is TGTGCCAGCAGTTTAATCGGGACGACCTACGAGCAGTACTTC. Amino acids: CASSLIGTTYEQYF.

This clonotype was observed at least ten times. The chain carries TRBV7-6 and TRBJ2-1, with 8 positions matching TRBD1. Trimming at V came to 1 base and at J to 8 bases, leaving 7 bases not matched to a gene. The germline gives CDR1 SGHVS, CDR2 FNYEAQ. This CDR3 comprises 15 residues. The CDR3 here is CASSLVLTGEDEQFF. In DNA form, the CDR3 reads TGTGCCAGCAGCTTAGTTCTGACAGGGGAGGATGAGCAGTTCTTC. The variable domain in full, completed from reference TRBV7-6 and TRBJ2-1, reads GAGVSQSPRYKVTKRGQDVALRCDPISGHVSLYWYRQALGQGPEFLTYFNYEAQQDKSGLPNDRFSAERPEGSISTLTIQRTEQRDSAMYRCASSLVLTGEDEQFFGPGTRLTVL.

J is TRBJ2-1 and V is TRBV5-1; 14 bases agree with TRBD2. Germline assignment: CDR1 SGHRS and CDR2 YFSETQ. The CDR3 is 16 residues long. Trimming at V came to 3 bases and at J to 6 bases, leaving 5 bases not matched to a gene. Here the CDR3 reads CASSSGTSGSPNEQFF. The CDR3 nucleotides are TGCGCCAGCAGCTCCGGGACTAGCGGGAGTCCCAATGAGCAGTTCTTC.

A few counts support this clonotype. The rearrangement joins TRBV6-5 to TRBJ1-3; weak D call: TRBD1 (6 bases). There are 16 residues in the CDR3. V gave up 4 bases and J gave up 0 bases, with 13 bases separating them. Germline-derived CDR1 and CDR2 are MNHEY and SVGAGI. The DNA of the CDR3 is TGTGCCAGCAGTTTGGGCGGGACACCCTCTGGAAACACCATATATTTT. Amino acid sequence: CASSLGGTPSGNTIYF.

The genes are TRBV27 and TRBJ2-5, with 16 bases fitting TRBD2. V lost 6 bases and J lost 10; bases outside the gene matches: 11. Germline V gene lookup returns CDR1 MNHEY and CDR2 SMNVEV (reference sequence). The CDR3 runs to 16 residues. In nucleotides, the CDR3 is TGTGCCAGCAGCTCCCTGGGACTAGCGGGAGGGGGTGACCAGTACTTC. Translating gives CASSSLGLAGGGDQYF.